This T cell receptor (beta chain) was recorded in a study of T cell responses to AZD1222 COVID-19 vaccine. Looked up from germline, CDR1 is MGHDK and CDR2 is SYGVNS. Deletions cut 3 bases from V and 0 bases from J, with 6 bases between. CDR3 size: 14 residues. TCRdb's copy holds only in-frame clones and misses some; the assay was immunoSEQ multiplex PCR. The table lists nearly 110,000 clones, about 90% of them singletons. The chain carries TRBV25-1 and TRBJ2-1, with D unclear. The sequenced sample was peripheral blood, obtained on day 0 of AZD1222 vaccination. This receptor was identified in an adult in good health. In DNA, the CDR3 is TGTGCCAGCAGTGAGACCTTCTCCTACAATGAGCAGTTCTTC. Protein product: CASSETFSYNEQFF.